The clone carrying this T cell receptor beta chain appeared many times. The antigen remains undetermined. The length of the CDR3 is 16 residues. Trimming stripped 3 bases from V and 8 bases from J, with 20 bases between. CDR1 SGDLS and CDR2 YYNGEE come from the germline V gene. Time point here: newly diagnosed GD, antithyroid drugs for less than 3 months. After RNA was extracted from PBMCs, the TCR library was made from it. Investigators prepared the TCR beta libraries by applying iRepertoire HTBI primers and Arm-PCR of CDR3 regions. Each CDR3 protein is one row after TCRdb ran MiXCR on the multiplex PCR reads. The table has some 220,000 distinct CDR3 sequences, roughly 20% seen once. This record belongs to a study of regulatory T cells in long-lasting Graves disease. Points from the study as a whole: Preferential use of TRBV28, TRBJ1-2 and TRBJ2-5 was seen in persistent disease. Accuracy was possibly reduced by small sample size.

Separately, the same data were catalogued under a study of T cells in Graves' hyperthyroidism and ophthalmopathy. That source adds: The study enrolled patients aged 18 to 65 with newly diagnosed hyperthyroidism of under 2 months' duration.

The rearrangement uses TRBV9 and TRBJ1-4; possible D gene TRBD1, 5 bases. This material consisted of peripheral blood mononuclear cells (PBMCs), taken at new diagnosis, from a patient treated with antithyroid drugs. The TCR comes from a woman younger than 45 with Graves disease. CDR3 nucleotides: TGTGCCAGCAGCGCCACACCTCAGGGATATCGCGAAAAACTGTTTTTT. Protein sequence: CASSATPQGYREKLFF.